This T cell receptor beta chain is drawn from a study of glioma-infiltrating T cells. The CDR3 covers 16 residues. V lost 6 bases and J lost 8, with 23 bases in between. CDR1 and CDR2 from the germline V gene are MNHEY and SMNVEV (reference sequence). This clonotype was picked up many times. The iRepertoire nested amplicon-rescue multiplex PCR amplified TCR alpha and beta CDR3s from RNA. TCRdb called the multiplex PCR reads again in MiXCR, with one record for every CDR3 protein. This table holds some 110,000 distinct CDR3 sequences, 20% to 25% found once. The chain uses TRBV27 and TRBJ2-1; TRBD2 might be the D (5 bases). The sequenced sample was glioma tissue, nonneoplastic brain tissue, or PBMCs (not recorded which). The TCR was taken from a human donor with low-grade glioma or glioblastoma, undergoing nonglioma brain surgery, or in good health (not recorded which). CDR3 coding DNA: TGTGCCAGCAGCGACCCCAGGAGAGGGTCAGCGGATGAGCAGTTCTTC. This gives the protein CASSDPRRGSADEQFF.